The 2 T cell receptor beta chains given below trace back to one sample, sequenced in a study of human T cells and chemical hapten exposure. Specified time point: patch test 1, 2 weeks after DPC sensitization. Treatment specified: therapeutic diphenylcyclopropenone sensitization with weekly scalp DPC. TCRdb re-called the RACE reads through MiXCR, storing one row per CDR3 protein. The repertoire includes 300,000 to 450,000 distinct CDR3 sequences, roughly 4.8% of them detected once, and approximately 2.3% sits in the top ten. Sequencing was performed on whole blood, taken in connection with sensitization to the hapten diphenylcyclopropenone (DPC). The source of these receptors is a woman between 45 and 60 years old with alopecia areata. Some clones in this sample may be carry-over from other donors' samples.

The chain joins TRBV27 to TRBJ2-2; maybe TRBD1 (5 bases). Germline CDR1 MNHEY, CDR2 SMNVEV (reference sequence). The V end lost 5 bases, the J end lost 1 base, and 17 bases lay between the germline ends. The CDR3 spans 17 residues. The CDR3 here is CASSPWPQGQNTGELFF. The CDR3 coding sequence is TGTGCCAGCAGTCCCTGGCCGCAGGGCCAGAACACCGGGGAGCTGTTTTTT.

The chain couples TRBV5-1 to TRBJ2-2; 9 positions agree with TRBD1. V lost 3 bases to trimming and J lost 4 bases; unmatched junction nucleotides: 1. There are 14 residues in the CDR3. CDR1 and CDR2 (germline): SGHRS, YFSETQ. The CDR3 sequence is CASSWGQGTGELFF. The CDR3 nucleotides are TGCGCCAGCAGCTGGGGACAGGGCACCGGGGAGCTGTTTTTT.